This T cell receptor (beta chain) was obtained from a study of CD8 T cells in Susac syndrome. This clonotype was recorded a few times. Roughly 0.45 to 1 ug RNA was reverse transcribed with random hexamers. TCRdb analysed the immunoSEQ multiplex PCR reads with MiXCR anew, one entry per CDR3 protein. The sample has roughly 47,000 distinct CDR3 sequences; around 92% are singletons. Germline CDR1 and CDR2: DFQATT and SNEGSKA (reference sequence). The CDR3 is 11 residues long. Trimming shortened V by 5 bases and J by 5 bases, and 7 bases separated the two germline ends. This TCR was sampled from a human donor in good health. The sequencing input was CD8+ T cells from PBMCs. The V call is TRBV20-1, the J call TRBJ2-1; D gene unclear. As DNA, the CDR3 is TGCAGTGCTGGCTTAGACAATGAGCAGTTCTTC. Translating it yields CSAGLDNEQFF.